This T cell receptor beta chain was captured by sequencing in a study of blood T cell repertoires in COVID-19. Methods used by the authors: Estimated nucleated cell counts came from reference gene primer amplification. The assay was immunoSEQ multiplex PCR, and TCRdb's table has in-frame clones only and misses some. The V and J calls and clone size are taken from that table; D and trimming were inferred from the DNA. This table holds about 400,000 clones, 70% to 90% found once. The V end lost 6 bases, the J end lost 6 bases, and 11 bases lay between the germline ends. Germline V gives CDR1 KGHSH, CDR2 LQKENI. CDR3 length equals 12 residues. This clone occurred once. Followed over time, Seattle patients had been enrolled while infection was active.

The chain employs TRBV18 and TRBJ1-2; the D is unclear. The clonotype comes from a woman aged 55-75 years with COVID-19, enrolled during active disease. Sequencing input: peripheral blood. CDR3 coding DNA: TGTGCCAGCTCCCCCGGAGTCCATGGCTACACCTTC. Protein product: CASSPGVHGYTF.